What follows describes a single T cell receptor (beta chain). PCR was performed a second time for 7 to 11 cycles using a sample-barcoded 5' primer and a J-beta primer mix. Using its own MiXCR run on the 5' RACE reads, TCRdb lists one record per CDR3 protein. The table lists fewer than 800,000 distinct CDR3 sequences, roughly 25% of them singletons. These data come from a study of blood T cells in healthy people across ages. The CDR3 runs to 15 residues. V was clipped by 2 bases and J by 4 bases; unmatched bases: 6. Germline CDR1 SQVTM, CDR2 ANQGSEA. These data were also filed under a second study, of T cells of mothers and their children.

The gene calls are TRBV29-1 and TRBJ2-1; TRBD2 agrees at 9 bases. The sequence came from a boy under 18 in good health. The sample was blood. CDR3 sequence: CSVEWAGGLYNEQFF. The CDR3 DNA is TGCAGCGTTGAATGGGCGGGAGGGCTTTACAATGAGCAGTTCTTC.